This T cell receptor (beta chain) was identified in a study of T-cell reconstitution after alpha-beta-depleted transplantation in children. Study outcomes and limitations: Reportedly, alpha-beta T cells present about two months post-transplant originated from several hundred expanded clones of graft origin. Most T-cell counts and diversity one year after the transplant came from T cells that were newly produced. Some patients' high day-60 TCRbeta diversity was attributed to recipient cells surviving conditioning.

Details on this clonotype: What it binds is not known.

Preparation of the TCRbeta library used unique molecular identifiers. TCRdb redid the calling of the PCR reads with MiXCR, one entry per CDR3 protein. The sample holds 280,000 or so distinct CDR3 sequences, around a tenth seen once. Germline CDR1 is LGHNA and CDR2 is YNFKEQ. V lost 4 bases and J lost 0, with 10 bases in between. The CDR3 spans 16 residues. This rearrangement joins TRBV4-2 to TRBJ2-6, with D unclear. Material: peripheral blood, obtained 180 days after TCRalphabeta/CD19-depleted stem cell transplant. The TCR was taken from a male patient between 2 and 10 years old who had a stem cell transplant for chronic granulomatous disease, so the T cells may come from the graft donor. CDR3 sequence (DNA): TGTGCCAGCAGCCCCCGGGTCCTCTCTGGGGCCAACGTCCTGACTTTC. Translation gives CASSPRVLSGANVLTF.